What follows are 8 T cell receptor beta chains derived from one specimen sequenced in a study of cytomegalovirus exposure and HLA in healthy donors. Primers for the PCR totalled 60 Vbeta and 13 Jbeta. Measured with immunoSEQ multiplex PCR; TCRdb has only the in-frame clones, and not every one. This table holds 85,000 to 90,000 clones, about 85% found once. Sequencing used PBMCs. The receptors shown here come from a man aged 40-55 years in good health and CMV-seropositive.

The chain has TRBV19 and TRBJ1-5; 8 nucleotides line up with TRBD1. This CDR3 has 14 residues. The V gene's germline CDR1 is LNHDA and CDR2 SQIVND (reference sequence). J was trimmed by 11 bases and V by 6 bases; bases with no gene match: 12. CDR3 coding DNA: TGTGCCAGTAGACTAGGACAGGGCATGGGATCCCAGCATTTT. Translating it yields CASRLGQGMGSQHF.

This clone occurred a few times. This rearrangement joins TRBV5-1 to TRBJ1-1, with D possibly being TRBD1 (6 bases). Trimming cost V 2 bases and J 7 bases, with 21 bases left between them. In germline, CDR1 is SGHRS, CDR2 YFSETQ. The CDR3 length is 16 residues. The CDR3 loop reads CASSFGGAREGGEAFF. The CDR3 nucleotides are TGCGCCAGCAGCTTTGGAGGTGCCAGGGAAGGGGGTGAAGCTTTCTTT.

The chain employs TRBV27 and TRBJ2-7, with TRBD1 identical over 8 bases. After removal of 2 bases from V and 6 bases from J, the junction contained 0 bases not matched to a gene. CDR3 length equals 12 residues. The germline V gene has CDR1 MNHEY and CDR2 SMNVEV (reference sequence). This CDR3 reads CASSLDRGEQYF. Written as DNA, the CDR3 is TGTGCCAGCAGTTTAGACAGGGGCGAGCAGTACTTC.

The chain links TRBV25-1 to TRBJ2-6; TRBD1 is a possible D gene (5 bases). The CDR3 is 16 residues long. The V gene lost 5 bases and the J gene lost 4 bases, with 15 bases spanning the gap. CDR1 and CDR2 from the germline V gene are MGHDK and SYGVNS. The CDR3 DNA reads TGTGCCAGCAGTCCGCAAAGGGGATCAGGGGCCAACGTCCTGACTTTC. Residues: CASSPQRGSGANVLTF.

V and J are TRBV19 and TRBJ2-5; TRBD1 aligns across 9 bases. Germline CDR1 is LNHDA and CDR2 is SQIVND (reference sequence). Trimming cost V 5 bases and J 4 bases; bases outside gene matches: 5. This CDR3 has 14 amino acids. CDR3: CASSPTGGVETQYF. The DNA for the CDR3 is TGTGCCAGTAGTCCGACAGGGGGTGTAGAGACCCAGTACTTC.

The J gene is TRBJ1-1, the V gene TRBV19; maybe TRBD1 (6 bases). The CDR3 has 14 residues. Trimming shortened V by 5 bases and J by 0 bases, and 10 bases separated the two germline ends. Germline CDR1 reads LNHDA; CDR2 reads SQIVND (reference sequence). The CDR3 DNA reads TGTGCCAGTAGTTTGACAGGTCTGAACACTGAAGCTTTCTTT. Translating gives CASSLTGLNTEAFF.

This clone was recorded a few times. The chain combines TRBV9 with TRBJ2-7, with TRBD2 identical over 9 bases. J gave up 2 bases and V 4 bases, and 7 bases lay outside the gene matches. Germline CDR1 SGDLS, CDR2 YYNGEE. The CDR3 is made up of 15 amino acids. The CDR3 DNA reads TGTGCCAGCAGCCCTAGACTAGCGGCGACCTACGAGCAGTACTTC. This sequence encodes CASSPRLAATYEQYF.

Note on this clone: Distinct nucleotide sequences in the sample also encode this CDR3. The J gene is TRBJ1-6, the V gene TRBV5-1, with D possibly being TRBD1 (5 bases). The germline V and J ends were trimmed by 0 bases and 10 bases, with 17 bases remaining between them. CDR1 SGHRS and CDR2 YFSETQ come from the germline V gene. The CDR3 length is 16 residues. CDR3 region: CASSLVSGGLGSPLHF. The CDR3 DNA is TGCGCCAGCAGCTTGGTGTCCGGGGGGTTAGGATCACCCCTCCACTTT.